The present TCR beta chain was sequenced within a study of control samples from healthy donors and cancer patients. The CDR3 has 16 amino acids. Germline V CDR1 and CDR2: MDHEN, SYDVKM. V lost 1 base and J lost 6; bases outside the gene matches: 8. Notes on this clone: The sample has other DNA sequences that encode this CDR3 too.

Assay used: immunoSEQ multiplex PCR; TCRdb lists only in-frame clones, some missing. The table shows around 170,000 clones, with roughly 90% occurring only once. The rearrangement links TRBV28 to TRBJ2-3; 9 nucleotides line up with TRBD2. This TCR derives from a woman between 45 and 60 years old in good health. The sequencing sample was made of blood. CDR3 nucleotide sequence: TGTGCCAGCAGTTTATTCAGCGGGGGGATCTCGGATACGCAGTATTTT. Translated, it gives CASSLFSGGISDTQYF.